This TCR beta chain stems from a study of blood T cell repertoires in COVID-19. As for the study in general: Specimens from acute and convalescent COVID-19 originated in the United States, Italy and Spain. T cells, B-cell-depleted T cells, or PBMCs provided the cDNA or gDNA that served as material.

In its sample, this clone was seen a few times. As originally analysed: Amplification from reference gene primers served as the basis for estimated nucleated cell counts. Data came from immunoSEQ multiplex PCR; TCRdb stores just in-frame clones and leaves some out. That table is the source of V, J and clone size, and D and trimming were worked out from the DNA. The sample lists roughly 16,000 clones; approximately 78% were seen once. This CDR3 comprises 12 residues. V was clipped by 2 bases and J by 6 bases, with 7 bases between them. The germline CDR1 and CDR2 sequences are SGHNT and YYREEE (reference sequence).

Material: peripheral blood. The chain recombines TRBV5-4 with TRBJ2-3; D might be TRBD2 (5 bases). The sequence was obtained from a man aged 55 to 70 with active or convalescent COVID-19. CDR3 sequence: CASSFLADTQYF. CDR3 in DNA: TGTGCCAGCAGCTTTTTAGCGGATACGCAGTATTTT. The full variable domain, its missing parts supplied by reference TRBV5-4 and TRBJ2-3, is ETGVTQSPTHLIKTRGQQVTLRCSSQSGHNTVSWYQQALGQGPQFIFQYYREEENGRGNFPPRFSGLQFPNYSSELNVNALELDDSALYLCASSFLADTQYFGPGTRLTVL.